This TCR beta chain was retrieved from a study of blood T cell repertoires in COVID-19. Trimming stripped 5 bases from V and 4 bases from J, with 20 bases between. The germline V gene has CDR1 SGHVS and CDR2 FQNEAQ. This CDR3 comprises 17 residues. Sequenced by immunoSEQ multiplex PCR; TCRdb stores in-frame clones only, minus some. The repertoire holds about 170,000 clones, about 86% seen once, with approximately 11% in the top ten. Material for sequencing was peripheral blood. The clonotype was recovered from a man aged 70-80 years with active or convalescent COVID-19. This chain joins TRBV7-8 and TRBJ2-2; D is perhaps TRBD1 (6 bases). CDR3 region: CASSPRVGTRPTGELFF. CDR3 DNA: TGTGCCAGCAGCCCACGGGTGGGGACAAGGCCCACCGGGGAGCTGTTTTTT.